This TCR beta chain was documented in a study of T-cell memory formation after mild COVID-19. Whole-study context: Largely donor-specific TCR clusters were found.

In TCRdb, the 5' RACE reads were re-called with MiXCR into one record per CDR3 protein. The table records around 500,000 distinct CDR3 sequences, about 18% of them present only once. Germline CDR1 reads LGHNA; CDR2 reads YSLEER. V was clipped by 0 bases and J by 6 bases, with 17 bases between them. CDR3 length: 17 amino acids. The study, taken as a whole, reports: Later expanders leaned CD4+, whereas day 15 to 85 contracting clones were balanced CD4/CD8. Certain responding clones were present in pre-infection memory, suggesting participation of cross-reactive memory.

This clonotype was counted many times. The target antigen is unknown. The sample taken for sequencing was PBMCs or a T cell subset sorted from them (not recorded which). The V gene is TRBV4-3, the J gene TRBJ2-2, with D possibly TRBD1 on 5 matching bases. This clonotype originated in an adult woman who had mild COVID-19 (a few samples of this study predate the infection). Cell type and time point are not known. The CDR3 is CASSQEIRAWGPGELFF. In DNA, the CDR3 is TGCGCCAGCAGCCAAGAAATTCGGGCATGGGGCCCCGGGGAGCTGTTTTTT.